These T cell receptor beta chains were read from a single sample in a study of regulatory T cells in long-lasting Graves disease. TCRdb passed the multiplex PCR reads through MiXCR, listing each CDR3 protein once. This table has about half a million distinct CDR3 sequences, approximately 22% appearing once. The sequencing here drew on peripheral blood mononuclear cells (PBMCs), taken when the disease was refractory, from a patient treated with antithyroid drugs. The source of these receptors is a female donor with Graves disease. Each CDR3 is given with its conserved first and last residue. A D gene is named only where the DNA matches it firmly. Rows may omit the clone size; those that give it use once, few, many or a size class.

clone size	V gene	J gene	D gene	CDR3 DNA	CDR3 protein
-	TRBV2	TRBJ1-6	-	TGTGCCAGCAGTGAACGTCAGGGGTCTAATTCACCCCTCCACTTT	CASSERQGSNSPLHF
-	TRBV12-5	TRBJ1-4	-	TGTGCTAGTGGTACAGGGACGGCAACTAATGAAAAACTGTTTTTT	CASGTGTATNEKLFF
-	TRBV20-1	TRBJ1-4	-	TGCAGTGCTAGAGCACGGGGGCTGCGTGAAAAACTGTTTTTT	CSARARGLREKLFF
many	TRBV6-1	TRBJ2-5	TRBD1	TGTGCCAGCAGTGACGGACAGGGGACTTGGGAGACCCAGTACTTC	CASSDGQGTWETQYF
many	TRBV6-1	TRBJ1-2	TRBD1	TGTGCCAGCAGTGCGGGGCAGGGGGCGGCAACGAACTATGGCTACACCTTC	CASSAGQGAATNYGYTF
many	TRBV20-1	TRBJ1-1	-	TGCAGTGCTAGAGAGTACACAGGACCTTTCTTT	CSAREYTGPFF
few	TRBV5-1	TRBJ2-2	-	TGCGCCAGCAGCTATACACCCTTTAACACCGGGGAGCTGTTTTTT	CASSYTPFNTGELFF
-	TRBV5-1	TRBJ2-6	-	TGCGCCAGCAGCTACATGGCCTCTGGGGCCAACGTCCTGACTTTC	CASSYMASGANVLTF
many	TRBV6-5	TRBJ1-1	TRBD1	TGTGCCAGCAGTTACGTCCCAGGGGGCGTACGGACTGAAGCTTTCTTT	CASSYVPGGVRTEAFF
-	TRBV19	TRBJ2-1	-	TGTGCCAGTCTAAGACTACTTAATGAGCAGTTCTTC	CASLRLLNEQFF
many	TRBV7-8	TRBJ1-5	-	TGTGCCAGCAGCTTAGGACTGATCAATCAGCCCCAGCATTTT	CASSLGLINQPQHF
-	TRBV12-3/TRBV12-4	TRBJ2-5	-	TGTGCCAGCAGACGGACAGTAGAGACCCAGTACTTC	CASRRTVETQYF
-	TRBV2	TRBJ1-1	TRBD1	TGCGCCAGCAGCCAATCTACAGGGGGCACTGAAGCTTTCTTT	CASSQSTGGTEAFF
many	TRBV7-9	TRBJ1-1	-	TGTGCCAGCAGCTTAGACACTAGGGAACCTGAAGCTTTCTTT	CASSLDTREPEAFF
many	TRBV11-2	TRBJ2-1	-	TGTGCCAGCACTTGGGGGAATGAGCAGTTCTTC	CASTWGNEQFF
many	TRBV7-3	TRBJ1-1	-	TGTGCCAGCAGTTTGACAGTGAACACTGAAGCTTTCTTT	CASSLTVNTEAFF
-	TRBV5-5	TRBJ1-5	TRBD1	TGTGCCAGCAGCCCTATTCCGGGACAGGGAGTGGGCAATCAGCCCCAGCATTTT	CASSPIPGQGVGNQPQHF
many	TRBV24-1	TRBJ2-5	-	TGTGCCACCAGTGATTTCGTGGGCCATGGCGGGGTAGAGACCCAGTACTTC	CATSDFVGHGGVETQYF
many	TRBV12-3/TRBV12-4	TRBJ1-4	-	TGTGCCAGCAGTTTAGCGCAGCACTTCCCTATGGATAAACTGTTTTTT	CASSLAQHFPMDKLFF
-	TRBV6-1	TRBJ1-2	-	TGTGCCAGCGTCGGGGGGCCCCCAGGGTACTATGGCTACACCTTC	CASVGGPPGYYGYTF
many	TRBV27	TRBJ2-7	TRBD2	TGTGCCAGCAGTTCTCGGACTAGCGGGAGTATAAGTACGTCCTACGAGCAGTACTTC	CASSSRTSGSISTSYEQYF
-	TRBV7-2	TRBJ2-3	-	TGTGCCAGCAGCTTACCAGCGGTAGATACGCAGTATTTT	CASSLPAVDTQYF
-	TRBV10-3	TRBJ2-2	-	TGTGCCATCAGTGGTGGGGGGCCCGGGGCGAACACCGGGGAGCTGTTTTTT	CAISGGGPGANTGELFF
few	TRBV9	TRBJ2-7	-	TGTGCCAGCAGCGTAGCGTTGGCAGGGCGCGAGCAGTACTTC	CASSVALAGREQYF
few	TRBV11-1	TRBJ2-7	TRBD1	TGTGCCAGCAGCTTTCCCGGGACAGGAGTTTACGAGCAGTACTTC	CASSFPGTGVYEQYF
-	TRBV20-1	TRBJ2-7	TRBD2	TGCAGTGCGCAAAAGCGGGAGCTGGACGAGCAGTACTTC	CSAQKRELDEQYF
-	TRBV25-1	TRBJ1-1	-	TGTGCCAGCAGCGGGTGGGGCCCCGGGGACACTGAAGCTTTCTTT	CASSGWGPGDTEAFF
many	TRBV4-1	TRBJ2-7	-	TGCGCCAGCAGCCTAACCAGGCCCGAGCAGTACTTC	CASSLTRPEQYF
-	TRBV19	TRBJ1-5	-	TGTGCCAGTAAGATCCAGGGAGTAGAGCAGCCCCAGCATTTT	CASKIQGVEQPQHF
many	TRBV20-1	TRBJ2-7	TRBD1	TGCAGTGCGAAGACAGGGACCTACGAGCAGTACTTC	CSAKTGTYEQYF
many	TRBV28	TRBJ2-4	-	TGTGCCAGCAGTCCAGGGGCCATCCAAGGCATTCAGTACTTC	CASSPGAIQGIQYF
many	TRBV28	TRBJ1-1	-	TGTGCCAGCAGTTCGGGGGCGGCTGAAGCTTTCTTT	CASSSGAAEAFF
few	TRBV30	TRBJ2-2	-	TGTGCCTGGAGTACCTTCGCGGGTAACACCGGGGAGCTGTTTTTT	CAWSTFAGNTGELFF
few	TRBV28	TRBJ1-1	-	TGTGCCAGCAGTTATCGGGGTCGTGACACTGAAGCTTTCTTT	CASSYRGRDTEAFF
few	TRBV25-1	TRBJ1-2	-	TGTGCCAGCAGTGAAGGGGGTCCAGGGACGGGCTATGGCTACACCTTC	CASSEGGPGTGYGYTF
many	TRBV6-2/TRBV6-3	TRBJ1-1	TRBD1	TGTGCCAGCAGTTACTCGCGACAGGGGAAAGGTAGCACTGAAGCTTTCTTT	CASSYSRQGKGSTEAFF
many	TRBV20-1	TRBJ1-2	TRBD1	TGCAGTGCTGCCTGGGACAGGGGGCTTGGCTACACCTTC	CSAAWDRGLGYTF
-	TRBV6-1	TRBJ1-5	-	TGTGCCAGCAGCAACCTTAATGATCAGCCCCAGCATTTT	CASSNLNDQPQHF
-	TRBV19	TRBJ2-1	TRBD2	TGTGCCAGTAGTATCCAGCGGGAGACCTACAATGAGCAGTTCTTC	CASSIQRETYNEQFF
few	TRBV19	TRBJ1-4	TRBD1	TGTGCCAGTAGTGCGCGGACAGGGGGCGCAGAAAAACTGTTTTTT	CASSARTGGAEKLFF
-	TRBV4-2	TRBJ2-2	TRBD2	TGTGCCAGCAGCCCGACGACTAGCGGGGCGAACACCGGGGAGCTGTTTTTT	CASSPTTSGANTGELFF
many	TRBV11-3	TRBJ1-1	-	TGTGCCAGCAGCTTAGAATGGGGGACTGAAGCTTTCTTT	CASSLEWGTEAFF
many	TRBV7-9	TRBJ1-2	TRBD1	TGTGCCAGCAGCTCCGGACAGGCTAACTATGGCTACACCTTC	CASSSGQANYGYTF
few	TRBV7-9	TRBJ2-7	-	TGTGCCAGCAGCTTAGCGTCGGGCTACGAAGAGCAGTACTTC	CASSLASGYEEQYF
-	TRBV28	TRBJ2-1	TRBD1	TGTGCCACCACCGGGACAGAGGGGGCCAATGAGCAGTTCTTC	CATTGTEGANEQFF
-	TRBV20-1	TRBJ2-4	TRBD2	TGCAGTGCAGTAGCGGGAGCCAAAAACATTCAGTACTTC	CSAVAGAKNIQYF
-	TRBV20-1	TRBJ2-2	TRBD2	TGCAGTGCTAGAGCCCCGGGACTAGCGGGAGATAAGAACACCGGGGAGCTGTTTTTT	CSARAPGLAGDKNTGELFF
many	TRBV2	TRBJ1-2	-	TGTGCCAGCAGTGAAGTGGGCACAGGGAGTAACTATGGCTACACCTTC	CASSEVGTGSNYGYTF
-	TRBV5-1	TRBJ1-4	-	TGCGCCAGCAGCCAAGGGTCCGCTGGATGGGGTAATGAAAAACTGTTTTTT	CASSQGSAGWGNEKLFF
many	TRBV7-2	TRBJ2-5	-	TGTGCCAGCAGCATTGCTGGGTGGTACCAAGAGACCCAGTACTTC	CASSIAGWYQETQYF
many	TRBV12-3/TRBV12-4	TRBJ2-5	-	TGTGCCAGCGGCCTGCGGGCTCAAGAGACCCAGTACTTC	CASGLRAQETQYF
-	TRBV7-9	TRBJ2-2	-	TGTGCCAGCAGCGCCGTGGCCGGGGAGCTGTTTTTT	CASSAVAGELFF
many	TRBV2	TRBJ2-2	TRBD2	TGTGCCAGCAGGGGCGGGAGGACGGCGAACACCGGGGAGCTGTTTTTT	CASRGGRTANTGELFF
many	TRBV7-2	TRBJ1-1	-	TGTGCCAGCAGCTCCCCCTCGGGTCGAAACACTGAAGCTTTCTTT	CASSSPSGRNTEAFF
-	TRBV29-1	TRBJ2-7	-	TGCAGCGTTGCCCTCGGATTAGCGGTTGAGCAGTACTTC	CSVALGLAVEQYF